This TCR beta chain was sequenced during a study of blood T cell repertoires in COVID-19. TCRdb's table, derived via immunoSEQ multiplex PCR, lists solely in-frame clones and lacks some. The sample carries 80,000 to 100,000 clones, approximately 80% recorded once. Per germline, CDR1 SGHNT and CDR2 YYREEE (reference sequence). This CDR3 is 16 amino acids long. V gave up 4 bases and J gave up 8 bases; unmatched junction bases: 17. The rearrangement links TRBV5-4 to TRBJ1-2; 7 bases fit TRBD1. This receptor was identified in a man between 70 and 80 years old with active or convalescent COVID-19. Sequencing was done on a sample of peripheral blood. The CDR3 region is CASSSDRATRSRGYTF. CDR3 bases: TGTGCCAGCAGCAGCGACAGGGCGACACGGAGCAGAGGCTACACCTTC.